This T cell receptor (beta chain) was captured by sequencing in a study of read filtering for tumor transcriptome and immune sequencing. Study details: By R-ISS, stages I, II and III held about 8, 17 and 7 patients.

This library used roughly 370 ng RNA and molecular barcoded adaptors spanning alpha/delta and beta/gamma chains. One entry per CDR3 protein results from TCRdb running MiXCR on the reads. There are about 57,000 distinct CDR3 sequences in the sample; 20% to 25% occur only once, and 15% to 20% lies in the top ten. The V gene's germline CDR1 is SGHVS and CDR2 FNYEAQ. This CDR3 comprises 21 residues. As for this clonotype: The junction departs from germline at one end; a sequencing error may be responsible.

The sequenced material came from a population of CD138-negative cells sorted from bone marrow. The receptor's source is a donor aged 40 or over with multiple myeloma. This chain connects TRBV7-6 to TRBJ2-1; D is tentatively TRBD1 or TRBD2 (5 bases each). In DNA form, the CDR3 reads TGTGCCGGCAGCTTAGCGCTAGGGGCTACCTACGAACTTAGCTCCTACAATGAGCAGTTCTTC. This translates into CAGSLALGATYELSSYNEQFF.